Below, one T cell receptor (beta chain) is given with its context. This clonotype was detected only a few times. Its antigen is not yet known. No per-base quality is available; no much larger clone lies one base away. The data belong to a study of T cells in Graves' hyperthyroidism and ophthalmopathy (dated by TCRdb to between 2018 and 2021). General notes on the study: Peripheral blood was sampled at the time of initial diagnosis, prior to any treatment. Whether ophthalmopathy could be predicted prospectively was tested in an independent validation cohort made up of approximately 19 hyperthyroidism patients plus 17 patients who later progressed to ophthalmopathy. In about 6 Graves' hyperthyroidism patients, the study also compared T-cell repertoires from thyroid tissue with T-cell repertoires from blood. TCR Vbeta CDR3 sequencing of 135 peripheral blood samples (more than 40 ophthalmopathy, approximately 80 hyperthyroidism and approximately 17 progressor patients) is reported in the paper. After sampling, hyperthyroidism patients received methimazole starting at 30 mg daily, and ophthalmopathy patients received high-dose intravenous methylprednisolone. The 100 discovery patients were randomly divided into training and test sets at a 7:3 ratio. A discovery cohort of roughly 100 patients, 43 with Graves' ophthalmopathy and more than 55 with stable Graves' hyperthyroidism, was used to find distinguishing TCR V-J signatures.

The TCR beta CDR3 regions were amplified from the RNA transcripts. For the first round of RT-PCR on the TCR CDR3, the HTBI primer set was used together with the Qiagen OneStep RT-PCR kit. Libraries were constructed in a second round of multiplex PCR, after which size selection and purification were carried out. Paired-end sequencing of the libraries was performed with 100 bp reads on an Illumina HiSeq2000. On the authors' methods: SOAPnuke was used to process the raw data, throwing out any read that contained adapters or uncalled bases, had a mean Phred below 15, or lacked an exact constant-primer or identifier match. High-quality paired reads were merged using COPE v1.2.5, and each unique nucleotide sequence was defined as a clonotype. MiTCR v1.1 was used to align clonotypes to the IMGT TRBV, TRBD and TRBJ reference segments. Only V-J combinations with frequency above 0.0001, covering approximately 99% of repertoires, were analysed. The TCS score was defined as F50 (clonal expansion) divided by E x V (chaos), with BLOSUM62-based TCRdist calculated between CDR3 peptides within each V-J. Welch's t-statistics and random forest reduced 450 to 600 V-J features to 13, which were used in a naive Bayes classifier (R e1071). The public reads were run again by TCRdb, first through fastp at Q25 and then through MiXCR, and only productive beta chains were kept. Here each entry gathers all rows of one CDR3 protein and keeps the most common genes and DNA. The V and J calls come from TCRdb's annotation, not from the publication. A total of approximately 330,000 distinct CDR3 sequences appear in this sample, roughly 23% of them only once. The ten most abundant clones make up over 40% of the sample.

Graves' hyperthyroidism was defined as stable when no progression to ophthalmopathy occurred over 18 months of follow-up. Hyperthyroidism patients were aged 18 to 65 years and newly diagnosed, with disease duration of less than 2 months. The study excluded patients with uncontrolled infections, other autoimmune diseases, pregnancy or lactation. Diagnoses were based on clinical symptoms, serum thyroxine and TRAb, thyroid ultrasound and orbital computed tomography. PBMCs were separated from around 9.1 ml of fresh peripheral blood using Ficoll-Paque density gradient centrifugation. Total RNA was extracted with Trizol reagent, and quality was checked on an Agilent 2100 Bioanalyzer. Taken from the germline V gene, the CDR1 and CDR2 loops are SGHTA and FQGNSA. A distance of 12 bases separates the germline ends of V and J, which lose 1 base and 2 bases respectively. From the cysteine through the phenylalanine, the CDR3 covers 15 amino acids. CDR3 DNA only is kept here, 45 bases in frame from base 1.

Beyond this particular receptor, the publication reports: Most expanded thyroid clonotypes (frequency above 0.001) were also found in blood, which suggests that blood repertoires may mirror thyroid immune responses. During validation, the model predicted progression to ophthalmopathy a median of approximately 6 months ahead of onset, with around 65% sensitivity and 72% to 80% specificity. A model built on a 13 V-J signature distinguished ophthalmopathy from stable hyperthyroidism, reaching roughly 88% sensitivity and under 84% specificity in cross-validation and 80%/75% in testing. Sample size was not statistically predetermined, and investigators were not blinded to group allocation.

The chain uses TRBV7-2 and TRBJ2-7; the D gene identity is not certain. This clonotype was obtained from a woman in her fifties or sixties with Graves' hyperthyroidism. The sequenced sample was blood. The CDR3 protein sequence reads: CASSLGAVKTYEQYF. The DNA sequence reads TGTGCCAGCAGCTTAGGGGCAGTGAAAACCTACGAGCAGTACTTC.